This T cell receptor beta chain appears in the sequencing data of a study of T-cell reconstitution after alpha-beta-depleted transplantation in children. Germline lookup yields CDR1 SGHVS and CDR2 FQNEAQ. V shed 5 bases and J shed 8 bases, with 9 bases lying between them. The CDR3 loop spans 11 amino acids. It was with unique molecular identifiers that the TCRbeta library was prepared. One entry per CDR3 protein results from TCRdb running MiXCR on the PCR reads. The repertoire has about 510,000 distinct CDR3 sequences, approximately 10% of them found once; the top ten carry about 15%. The sequence derives from a female patient aged 2 to 10 who had a stem cell transplant for aplastic anemia, so the T cells may come from the graft donor. The V and J genes are TRBV7-8 and TRBJ1-2; D is unclear. The specimen was PBMCs, mostly from graft donor cells, collected 180 days after TCRalphabeta/CD19-depleted stem cell transplant. The CDR3 bases are TGTGCCAGCAGCCCGGGCCGGGGCTACACCTTC. As protein: CASSPGRGYTF. The variable domain in full, with the rest retrieved from reference TRBV7-8 and TRBJ1-2, is GAGVSQSPRYKVAKRGQDVALRCDPISGHVSLFWYQQALGQGPEFLTYFQNEAQLDKSGLPSDRFFAERPEGSVSTLKIQRTQQEDSAVYLCASSPGRGYTFGSGTRLTVV.